This is a list of T cell receptor beta chains from one sample in a study of shared clonotypes between healthy human individuals. Using immunoSEQ multiplex PCR, the repertoire was profiled, and TCRdb retains in-frame clones only, with some absent. This sample has 180,000 or so clones, with 80% to 95% found just once. Sequencing was carried out using naive CD4+ T cells sorted from blood. The source of these receptors is a woman aged 25 to 39 in good health. CDR3s include the opening cysteine and the closing phenylalanine or tryptophan. The D gene is left open where the match is weak. Rows may omit the clone size; those that give it use once, few, many or a size class.

TRBJ1-4 TRBV5-4 TRBD1 - TGTGCCAGCAGCTCTCAGGGGGGGACTAATGAAAAACTGTTTTTT CASSSQGGTNEKLFF
TRBJ2-7 TRBV18 TRBD2 - TGTGCCAGCTCACCATCAGGGGTAGCGGGGGTCTACGAGCAGTACTTC CASSPSGVAGVYEQYF
TRBJ2-2 TRBV10-3 TRBD2 - TGTGCCATCAGCACCGGGACTAGTAACACCGGGGAGCTGTTTTTT CAISTGTSNTGELFF
TRBJ2-3 TRBV2 TRBD2 - TGTGCCAGCAAAACCCTAGCGGGCACGCAGTATTTT CASKTLAGTQYF
TRBJ2-1 TRBV5-1 TRBD2 - TGCGCCAGCAGCCGACTAGCGGGAACCTACAATGAGCAGTTCTTC CASSRLAGTYNEQFF
TRBJ1-1 TRBV4-1 - - TGCGCCAGCAGCCAAGGCTTGGGGAAAGGGAGCACTGAAGCTTTCTTT CASSQGLGKGSTEAFF
TRBJ1-2 TRBV5-1 - - TGCGCCAGCAGCAGGGAAGGCCGGGGCGCCAACTATGGCTACACCTTC CASSREGRGANYGYTF
TRBJ1-2 TRBV19 - - TGTGCCAGTAGTATCGTTCGCAGGGAGAACTATGGCTACACCTTC CASSIVRRENYGYTF
TRBJ2-7 TRBV7-9 - - TGTGCCAGCAGCTTAGGGGCAGACTATCTTCAGTACTTC CASSLGADYLQYF
TRBJ2-2 TRBV7-9 - - TGTGCCAGCAGCTTAGACGGGAGAGTAGTCGGGGAGCTGTTTTTT CASSLDGRVVGELFF
TRBJ1-2 TRBV7-2 - - TGTGCCAGCAGCTTACGTGAGACAGGTGGCAACTATGGCTACACCTTC CASSLRETGGNYGYTF
TRBJ2-1 TRBV4-1 - - TGCGCCAGCAGCCAACCCGGGACCGGGTCCTACAATGAGCAGTTCTTC CASSQPGTGSYNEQFF
TRBJ1-4 TRBV18 - few TGTGCCAGCTCACCACCGGGCGGTGGAAAACTGTTTTTT CASSPPGGGKLFF
TRBJ1-2 TRBV4-2 - - TGTGCCAGCAGCCAAGCCTTGGGGACATTAAGACATGGCTACACCTTC CASSQALGTLRHGYTF
TRBJ1-1 TRBV7-8 - - TGTGCCAGCAGCATAGAGAGGACTGAAGCTTTCTTT CASSIERTEAFF
TRBJ2-7 TRBV6-1 - - TGTGCCAGCAGTGGTCAGACTGTGAGCAGCTACGAGCAGTACTTC CASSGQTVSSYEQYF
TRBJ2-3 TRBV10-3 - - TGTGCCATCAGTGAACCCAACACAGATACGCAGTATTTT CAISEPNTDTQYF
TRBJ2-7 TRBV6-5 - - TGTGCCAGCAGTTACTCGACAGGCACCTACGAGCAGTACTTC CASSYSTGTYEQYF